This TCR beta chain was retrieved from a study of blood T cells in healthy people across ages. Study results and caveats: A roughly linear fall in TCR beta diversity per million T cells was seen with increasing age. Naive and antigen-experienced cells could not be conclusively compared, given unsorted PBMCs. Greater diversity and more naive CD4+ cells were seen in long-lived donors than in aged donors.

About this clonotype itself: The target antigen is unknown.

Primed by a sample-barcoded 5' primer and a J-beta primer mix, a second PCR proceeded for 7 to 11 cycles. MiXCR was run by TCRdb on the 5' RACE reads, yielding one entry per CDR3 protein. The sample includes 1.5 million to 2 million distinct CDR3 sequences, about 31% of them seen just once. Sequenced input: blood. The source is a woman in her twenties or thirties in good health.

CDR3 nucleotides: TGTGCCAGCAGTTACTCAGCCCCCGCGGTAGCGGGAGGGCCCGGATACGAGCAGTACTTC. Its translation: CASSYSAPAVAGGPGYEQYF. The rearrangement uses TRBV6-5 and TRBJ2-7; TRBD2 aligns across 11 bases. The J segment lost 4 bases and the V segment lost 0 bases, leaving 17 bases of the junction unmatched. Germline CDR1 MNHEY, CDR2 SVGAGI. This CDR3 region has 20 residues.